The T cell receptor beta chain under discussion was sequenced for a study of blood T cells in healthy people across ages (dated by TCRdb to the mid-2010s). General notes on the study: In model experiments, template switching captured about one uniquely barcoded TCR beta cDNA molecule for every two T cells. Age-related changes in TCR beta repertoire diversity were measured in the study by deep sequencing normalized with unique cDNA molecular identifiers. Four age groups were formed from the donors: young (average approximately 15 years), middle-aged (approximately 40), aged (approximately 60) and long-lived (more than 75). Donors of different ages were randomly distributed across sequencing lanes to avoid experimental bias. Two additional independent replicas of 1 million unique cDNA reads from the same blood draw were analyzed for two donors (one aged 18 to 30 and one aged 80 or older). Overall study outcomes, separate from this receptor: Bulk unsorted PBMC profiling prevented conclusive comparison of naive and antigen-experienced compartments. Estimates of total diversity based on one million sequenced T cells were regarded as lower bounds and as underestimates. A strong correlation was found between observed TCR beta diversity and the percentage of naive T cells measured by flow cytometry. Observed TCR beta diversity per million T cells fell roughly linearly with age, and a significant reduction was already apparent by age roughly 40. Because donor CMV infection status was unknown, age-related changes in expanded clonotypes were potentially confounded. The long-lived group showed more naive CD4+ T cells, fewer expanded clones and increased TCR diversity than the aged group, suggesting age selection.

Note on this clonotype: The antigen it binds to is not known. Nothing much larger sits one base from this clone, and base qualities are not available.

Systemically healthy Caucasian individuals from Russia, approximately 39 in total and aged roughly 6 to 100 years, were included as donors. Ten milliliters of peripheral blood were drawn from each donor into EDTA-treated Vacutainer tubes. Ficoll-Paque density-gradient centrifugation was used to isolate PBMCs, with at least 6 million per sample. Total RNA, at least 6 micrograms per sample, was extracted from PBMCs with Trizol reagent. For every donor, flow cytometry on a PBMC aliquot measured the percentage of naive CD45RAhigh/CD27high T cells. Library method: 5' RACE. Sequencing instrument: Illumina HiSeq 2500. A second 7 to 11 cycle PCR used a sample-barcoded 5' primer and a J-beta primer mix. A template-switch 5' adaptor carrying 12 random nucleotides introduced a unique molecular identifier onto each TCR beta cDNA molecule. Each sample yielded at least 2.5 million CDR3-containing paired-end reads. First-strand cDNA was synthesized from all RNA with the Mint cDNA synthesis kit, primed by a TRBC-specific oligonucleotide. All cDNA was treated with uracil-DNA glycosylase and then went through a first 18-cycle PCR with the universal primers M1SS and BC2_uni_R. The published analysis was carried out like this. For normalization, 1 million high-quality reads, each with a distinct molecular identifier, were randomly selected from each sample. Instead of being binned into consensus sequences, reads that shared molecular identifiers were thrown out. MiTCR, with a Q25 quality threshold and the strictest error-elimination algorithm, was used for CDR3 identification, clonotype clustering and error correction. Lower-bound total TCR beta diversity was estimated with a nonparametric unseen species model using Euler transformation. TCRdb reprocessing: public reads trimmed at Q25 with fastp, clones called with MiXCR, in-frame beta chains kept. Every distinct CDR3 protein forms one entry, paired with its most common genes and DNA. The V and J calls and clone size come from TCRdb's table, not from the authors' own analysis. For this sample there are about 1.5 million distinct CDR3 sequences; 42% appear just once. Approximately 4.1% of the sample lies in the top ten.

V ends up 9 bases short and J 2 bases short, with an unmatched junction base count of 10. From the cysteine up to the phenylalanine, the CDR3 has a length of 14 residues. CDR3 DNA only is kept here, 42 bases in frame from base 1. CDR1 SGHTA and CDR2 FQGNSA are derived from the germline V gene. The V gene is TRBV7-2 and the J gene is TRBJ2-7; TRBD2 fits 7 bases in the junction. The sequenced material came from blood. This TCR was sampled from a woman under 30 in good health. The DNA sequence is TGTGCCAGTAGCCGCCCAACTAGCGCCTACGAGCAGTACTTC. This is translated as CASSRPTSAYEQYF.